This T cell receptor beta chain was profiled in a study of shared T cell receptors in the human thymus. The V end was cut by 5 bases, the J end by 0 bases, with 9 bases between. This CDR3 has 13 residues. Per germline, CDR1 SQVTM and CDR2 ANQGSEA. This clone has a handful of counts. Profiling relied on immunoSEQ multiplex PCR, and the TCRdb table lists in-frame clones only, not all of them. The sample gives about 540,000 clones, approximately 78% of which show up once; more than 0.01% is in the top ten. In addition, the sample was reused for a study of human thymus T cells. As reported in that work: It was from resections taken during corrective heart surgery that the thymus tissue came.

Sequenced material: thymocytes. The origin of this receptor is a boy in the first two years of life with a congenital heart defect. J is TRBJ2-3 and V is TRBV29-1; D is perhaps TRBD1 (5 bases). CDR3: CSVLGDSTDTQYF. CDR3 coding DNA: TGCAGCGTTTTAGGGGATAGCACAGATACGCAGTATTTT.